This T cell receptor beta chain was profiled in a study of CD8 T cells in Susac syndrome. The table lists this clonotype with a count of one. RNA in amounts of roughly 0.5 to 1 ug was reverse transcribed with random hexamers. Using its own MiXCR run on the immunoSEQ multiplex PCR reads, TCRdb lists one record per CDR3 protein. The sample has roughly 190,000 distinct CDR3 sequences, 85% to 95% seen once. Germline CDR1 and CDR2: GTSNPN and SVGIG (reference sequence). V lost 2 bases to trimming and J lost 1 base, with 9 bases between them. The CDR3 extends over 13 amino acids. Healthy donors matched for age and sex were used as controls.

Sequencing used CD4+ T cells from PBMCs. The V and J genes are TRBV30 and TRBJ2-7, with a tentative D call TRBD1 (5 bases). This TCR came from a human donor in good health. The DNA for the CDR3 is TGTGCCTGGAGTCGTGACAGTTCCTACGAGCAGTACTTC. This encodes CAWSRDSSYEQYF.